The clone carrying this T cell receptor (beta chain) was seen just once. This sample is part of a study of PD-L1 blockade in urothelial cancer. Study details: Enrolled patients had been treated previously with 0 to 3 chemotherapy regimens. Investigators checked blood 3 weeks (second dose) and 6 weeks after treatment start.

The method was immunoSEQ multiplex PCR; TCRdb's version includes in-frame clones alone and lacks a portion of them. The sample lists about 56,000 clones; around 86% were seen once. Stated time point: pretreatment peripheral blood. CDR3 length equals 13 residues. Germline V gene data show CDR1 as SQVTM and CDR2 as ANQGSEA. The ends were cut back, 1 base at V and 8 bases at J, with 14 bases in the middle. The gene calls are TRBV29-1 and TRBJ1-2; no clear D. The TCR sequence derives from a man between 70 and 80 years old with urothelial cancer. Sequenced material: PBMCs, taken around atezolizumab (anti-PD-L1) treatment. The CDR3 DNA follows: TGCAGCGTTGAAGTCCCCGCGGGGTACGGCTACACCTTC. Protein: CSVEVPAGYGYTF.